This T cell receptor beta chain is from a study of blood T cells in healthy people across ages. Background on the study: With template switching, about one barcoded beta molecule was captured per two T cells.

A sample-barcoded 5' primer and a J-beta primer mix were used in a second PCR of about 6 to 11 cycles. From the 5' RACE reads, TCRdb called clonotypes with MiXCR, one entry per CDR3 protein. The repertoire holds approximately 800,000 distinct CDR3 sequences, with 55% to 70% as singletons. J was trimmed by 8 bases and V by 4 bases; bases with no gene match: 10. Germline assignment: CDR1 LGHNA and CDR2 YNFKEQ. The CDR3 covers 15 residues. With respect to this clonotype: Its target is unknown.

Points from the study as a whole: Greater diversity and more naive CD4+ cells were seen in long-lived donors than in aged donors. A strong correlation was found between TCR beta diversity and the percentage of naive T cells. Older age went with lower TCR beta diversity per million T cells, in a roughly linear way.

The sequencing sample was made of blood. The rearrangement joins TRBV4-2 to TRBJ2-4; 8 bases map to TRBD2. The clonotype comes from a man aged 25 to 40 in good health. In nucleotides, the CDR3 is TGTGCCAGCAGCCCCGGGGGGGCCGGGGAAGACATTCAGTACTTC. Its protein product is CASSPGGAGEDIQYF.